The entry below describes one T cell receptor (beta chain). One junction end disagrees with the germline gene, perhaps due to a read error. Germline CDR1 is MNHNS and CDR2 is SASEGT. The CDR3 sequence is 12 residues long. The data stem from a study of blood T cell repertoires in COVID-19. Study in general: Donors in the United States, Italy and Spain gave samples during acute or convalescent COVID-19. T cells, B-cell-depleted T cells, or PBMCs supplied cDNA or gDNA.

Authors' processing steps: Amplified reference gene primers provided the basis for estimating nucleated cell counts. Sequencing used immunoSEQ multiplex PCR; TCRdb keeps in-frame clones, though not all of them. V and J calls and clone size are those listed in that table; D and trimming were worked out from the DNA. Of 120,000 to 150,000 clones in the sample, about 83% were seen once. What was sequenced was peripheral blood. The V gene is TRBV6-1, the J gene TRBJ1-5; 7 bases line up with TRBD1. The origin of this receptor is a man aged 50 to 59 with acute or convalescent COVID-19. CDR3 in amino acids: CASREVRGTCHF. The CDR3, as DNA: TGTGCCAGCAGGGAAGTCAGGGGGACCTGTCATTTT.